The present T cell receptor (beta chain) was sequenced within a study of T cell repertoires in cytomegalovirus infection. Whole-study context: Both recently identified HLA-C-restricted and well-studied HLA-B-restricted CMV epitopes were used in the study. From public TCR beta signatures came an indication of both CMV infection and matching HLA type. Points from the study as a whole: People with CMV and the relevant HLA were identified by cumulative public TCR beta family frequency.

TCRdb passed the reads through MiXCR, listing each CDR3 protein once. This table holds 700,000 to 950,000 distinct CDR3 sequences, about 33% found once. V was clipped by 3 bases and J by 9 bases; unmatched bases: 9. The CDR3 runs to 14 residues. Germline CDR1 and CDR2: LNHDA and SQIVND (reference sequence). This clonotype has a handful of counts. The antigen remains unidentified. This specimen consisted of cultured CD8+ T cells from PBMCs, obtained from culture after CMV antigen stimulation. This chain joins TRBV19 and TRBJ2-7; TRBD2 matches at 9 bases. The receptor comes from a human donor in good health (CMV status not recorded). Some clones in this sample may be carry-over from other donors' samples. This CDR3 reads CASSIKAGGPPQYF. CDR3 sequence (DNA): TGTGCCAGTAGTATCAAAGCGGGGGGCCCTCCGCAGTACTTC.